These 13 T cell receptor beta chains originate from one sample sequenced in a study of siplizumab effects on memory and regulatory T cells. The method was immunoSEQ multiplex PCR; TCRdb's version includes in-frame clones alone and lacks a portion of them. The data contain tens of thousands of clones, roughly nine tenths of them singletons. The sample consisted of naive CD8+ T cells sorted from blood. These receptors were collected from a human donor in good health.

The V and J genes are TRBV30 and TRBJ1-2; no clear D gene. V lost 2 bases to trimming and J lost 0 bases, with 7 bases between them. Germline V CDR1 and CDR2: GTSNPN, SVGIG (reference sequence). The CDR3 spans 13 residues. The CDR3 protein is CAWSLASNYGYTF. CDR3 nucleotide sequence: TGTGCCTGGAGTCTCGCATCTAACTATGGCTACACCTTC.

This clone occurred once. The chain combines TRBV5-8 with TRBJ1-1, with D tentatively TRBD1 (5 bases). The CDR3 consists of 14 residues. V lost 2 bases to trimming and J lost 6 bases, with 14 bases between them. The germline gives CDR1 SGHTS, CDR2 YDEGEE. The CDR3 sequence: CASSFQGVGAEAFF. The CDR3 nucleotides read TGTGCCAGCAGCTTCCAAGGGGTTGGCGCTGAAGCTTTCTTT.

V is TRBV27 and J is TRBJ2-1; 9 bases match TRBD2. V dropped 4 bases and J dropped 7; count of bases not matched to a gene: 5. Germline assignment: CDR1 MNHEY and CDR2 SMNVEV (reference sequence). The CDR3 loop spans 14 amino acids. CDR3 protein: CASSSGLAINEQFF. The CDR3, as DNA: TGTGCCAGCAGTTCCGGACTAGCGATTAATGAGCAGTTCTTC.

The chain couples TRBV19 to TRBJ1-1; 7 positions match TRBD1. The CDR3 covers 13 residues. CDR1 is LNHDA and CDR2 is SQIVND in the germline V gene (reference sequence). Trimming took 2 bases from V and 5 from J; bases not matched to a gene: 2. The CDR3 DNA reads as TGTGCCAGTAGTATATCCAGGGGGACTGAAGCTTTCTTT. It specifies CASSISRGTEAFF.

V and J are TRBV10-2 and TRBJ1-5; D might be TRBD1 (5 bases). Germline CDR1 is WSHSY and CDR2 is SAAADI. The V and J ends lost 3 bases and 2 bases respectively, with 14 bases between them. The CDR3 has 16 residues. CDR3 nucleotide sequence: TGCGCCAGCAGTGATGCGGGGGGAATTGGCAATCAGCCCCAGCATTTT. Translating it yields CASSDAGGIGNQPQHF.

This chain joins TRBV27 and TRBJ2-5; D uncertain. CDR1 MNHEY and CDR2 SMNVEV come from the germline V gene (reference sequence). V lost 0 bases, J lost 4 bases, and 12 bases lay in between. The CDR3 has 15 residues. The CDR3 here is CASSLSTALTETQYF. The CDR3 nucleotides read TGTGCCAGCAGTTTATCAACCGCCTTAACAGAGACCCAGTACTTC.

The CDR3 nucleotides read TGTGCCAGCAGTTACTCGTCAGTTTACGAGCAGTACTTC. This sequence encodes CASSYSSVYEQYF. The genes are TRBV6-5 and TRBJ2-7; no definite D call. The V gene lost 0 bases and the J gene lost 4 bases, with 7 bases spanning the gap. Germline V lookup: CDR1 MNHEY, CDR2 SVGAGI. The CDR3 length is 13 residues.

The rearrangement links TRBV5-1 to TRBJ2-7; D gene ambiguous. CDR1 and CDR2 from the germline V gene are SGHRS and YFSETQ. Trimming stripped 0 bases from V and 0 bases from J, with 10 bases between. This CDR3 contains 15 residues. CDR3 region: CASSLERYLSYEQYF. In nucleotides, the CDR3 is TGCGCCAGCAGCTTGGAGCGATACCTCTCCTACGAGCAGTACTTC.

This sequence joins TRBV6-1 and TRBJ2-5; D possibly corresponds to TRBD1 (5 bases). In germline, CDR1 is MNHNS, CDR2 SASEGT. Trimming took 7 bases from V and 5 from J, leaving 17 bases between them. The CDR3 sequence is 14 residues long. The CDR3 DNA sequence: TGTGCCAGCAAGGGCGGAAACCCAGGGGAGACCCAGTACTTC. It yields the protein CASKGGNPGETQYF.

This clone was counted once. The rearrangement joins TRBV6-5 to TRBJ2-1; D remains unclear. CDR1 MNHEY and CDR2 SVGAGI come from the germline V gene. V dropped 5 bases and J dropped 10 bases, with 12 bases sitting between them. This CDR3 spans 12 amino acids. The CDR3 nucleotides are TGTGCCAGCAGTCCACCGGGCTCCGAGCAGTTCTTC. This translates into CASSPPGSEQFF.

This chain joins TRBV4-1 and TRBJ2-7; TRBD1 might be the D (6 bases). The CDR3 spans 15 residues. Trimming pared 3 bases from V and 3 bases from J, leaving 15 bases between. CDR1 and CDR2 from the germline V gene are MGHRA and YSYEKL. As DNA, the CDR3 is TGCGCCAGCAGCCATATCCAGGGGCCACTCTACGAGCAGTACTTC. Amino acids: CASSHIQGPLYEQYF.

The rearrangement links TRBV27 to TRBJ1-1; D is possibly TRBD1 (5 bases). From germline, CDR1 is MNHEY and CDR2 SMNVEV (reference sequence). V was cut by 7 bases and J by 2 bases, with 14 bases left in between. The CDR3 runs to 14 residues. The CDR3 DNA sequence: TGTGCCAGCACCCTGACAGCTACAAACACTGAAGCTTTCTTT. Protein sequence: CASTLTATNTEAFF.

This chain uses TRBV4-1 with TRBJ2-7; D is unclear. This CDR3 comprises 12 residues. CDR1 is MGHRA, CDR2 YSYEKL, per germline. Between the trimmed V and J ends, which lost 0 bases and 3 bases, there was a span of 3 bases. CDR3 loop: CASSQDDYEQYF. DNA for the CDR3: TGCGCCAGCAGCCAAGATGACTACGAGCAGTACTTC.